This T cell receptor beta chain was identified in a study of T cells in localized non-small cell lung cancer. Overall study findings and caveats: For the top 100 tumor clones, a median around 55 also appeared in adjacent lung.

Generated by immunoSEQ multiplex PCR, the TCRdb table keeps only in-frame clones and is missing some. The profile shows fewer than 50,000 clones, about 80% of them singletons. With respect to this clone: Its specificity is not known.

Looked up from germline, CDR1 is MNHEY and CDR2 is SMNVEV (reference sequence). The CDR3 runs 14 residues. The V and J ends lost 5 bases and 4 bases respectively, with 14 bases between them. The clonotype comes from a man between 40 and 75 years old with stage II lung adenocarcinoma. Specimen: PBMCs, collected before any cancer treatment. The chain couples TRBV27 to TRBJ2-5; D possibly corresponds to TRBD2 (6 bases). CDR3 nucleotides: TGTGCCAGCAGTCTTGCCGGGCGGGGAGAGACCCAGTACTTC. It translates to CASSLAGRGETQYF.